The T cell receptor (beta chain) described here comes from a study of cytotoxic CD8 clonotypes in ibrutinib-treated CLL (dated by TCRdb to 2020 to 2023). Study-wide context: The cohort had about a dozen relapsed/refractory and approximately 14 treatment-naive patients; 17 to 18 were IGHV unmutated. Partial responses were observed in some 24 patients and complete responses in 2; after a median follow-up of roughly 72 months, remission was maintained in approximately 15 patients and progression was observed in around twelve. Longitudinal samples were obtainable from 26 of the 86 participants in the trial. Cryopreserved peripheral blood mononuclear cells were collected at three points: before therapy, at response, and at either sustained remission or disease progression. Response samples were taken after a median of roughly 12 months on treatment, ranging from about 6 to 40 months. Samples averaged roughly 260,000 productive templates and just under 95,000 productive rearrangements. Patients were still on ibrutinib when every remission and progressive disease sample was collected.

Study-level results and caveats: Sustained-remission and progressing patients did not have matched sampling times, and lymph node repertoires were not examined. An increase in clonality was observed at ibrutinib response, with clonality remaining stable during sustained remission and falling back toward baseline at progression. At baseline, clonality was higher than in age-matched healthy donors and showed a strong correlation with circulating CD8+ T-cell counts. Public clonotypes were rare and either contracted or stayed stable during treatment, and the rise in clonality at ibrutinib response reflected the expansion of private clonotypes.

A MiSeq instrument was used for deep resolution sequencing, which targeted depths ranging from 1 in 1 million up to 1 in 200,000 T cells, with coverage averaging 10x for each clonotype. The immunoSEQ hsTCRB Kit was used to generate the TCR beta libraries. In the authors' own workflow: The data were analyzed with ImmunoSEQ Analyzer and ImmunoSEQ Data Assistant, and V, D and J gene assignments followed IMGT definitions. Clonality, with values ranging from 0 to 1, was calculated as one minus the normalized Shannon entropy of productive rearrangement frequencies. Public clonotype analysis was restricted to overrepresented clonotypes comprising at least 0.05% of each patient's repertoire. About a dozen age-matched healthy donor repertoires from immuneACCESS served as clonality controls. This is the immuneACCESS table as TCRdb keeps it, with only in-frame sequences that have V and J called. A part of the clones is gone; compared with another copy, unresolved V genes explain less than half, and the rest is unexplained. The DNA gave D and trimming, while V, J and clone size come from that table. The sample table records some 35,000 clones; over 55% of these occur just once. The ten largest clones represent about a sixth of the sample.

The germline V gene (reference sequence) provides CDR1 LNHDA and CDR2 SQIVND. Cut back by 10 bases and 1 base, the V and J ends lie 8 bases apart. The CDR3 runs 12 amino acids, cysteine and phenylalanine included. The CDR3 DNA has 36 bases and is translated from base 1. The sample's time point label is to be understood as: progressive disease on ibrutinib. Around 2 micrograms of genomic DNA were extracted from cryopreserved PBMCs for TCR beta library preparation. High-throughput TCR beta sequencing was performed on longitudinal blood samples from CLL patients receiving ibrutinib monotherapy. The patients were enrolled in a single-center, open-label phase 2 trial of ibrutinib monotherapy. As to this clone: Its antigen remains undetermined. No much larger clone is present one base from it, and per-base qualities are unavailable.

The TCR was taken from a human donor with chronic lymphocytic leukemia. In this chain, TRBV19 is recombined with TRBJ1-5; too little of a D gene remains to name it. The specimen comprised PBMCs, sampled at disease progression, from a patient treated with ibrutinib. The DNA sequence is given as TGTGCCATTAGCGAGAGCAATCAGCCCCAGCATTTT. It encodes CAISESNQPQHF.